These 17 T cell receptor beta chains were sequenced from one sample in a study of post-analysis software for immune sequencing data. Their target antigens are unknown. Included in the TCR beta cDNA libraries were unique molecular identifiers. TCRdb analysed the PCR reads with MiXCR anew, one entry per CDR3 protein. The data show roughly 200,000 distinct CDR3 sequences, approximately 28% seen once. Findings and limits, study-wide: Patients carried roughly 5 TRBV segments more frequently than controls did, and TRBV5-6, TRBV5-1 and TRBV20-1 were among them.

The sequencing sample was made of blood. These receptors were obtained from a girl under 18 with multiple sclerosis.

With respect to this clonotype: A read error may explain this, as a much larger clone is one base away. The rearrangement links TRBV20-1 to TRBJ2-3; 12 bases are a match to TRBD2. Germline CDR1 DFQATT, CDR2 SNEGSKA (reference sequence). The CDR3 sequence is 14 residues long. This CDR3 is CSDLAGGPEGTQYF. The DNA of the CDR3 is TGCAGCGACCTAGCGGGGGGGCCGGAAGGTACGCAGTATTTT.

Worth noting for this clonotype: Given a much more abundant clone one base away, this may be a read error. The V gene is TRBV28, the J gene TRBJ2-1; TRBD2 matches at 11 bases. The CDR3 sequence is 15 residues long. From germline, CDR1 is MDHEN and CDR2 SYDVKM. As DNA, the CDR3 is TGTGCCTGCAGGGAAATAGCGGGAGGGCGGGATGAGCAGTTCTTC. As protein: CACREIAGGRDEQFF.

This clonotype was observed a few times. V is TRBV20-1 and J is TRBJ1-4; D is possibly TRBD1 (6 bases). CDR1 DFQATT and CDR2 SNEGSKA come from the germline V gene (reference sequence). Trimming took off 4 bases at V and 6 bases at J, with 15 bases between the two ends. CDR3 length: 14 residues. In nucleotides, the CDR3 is TGCAGTGCTATCAACAGGGTCGGTGATGAAAAACTGTTTTTT. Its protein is CSAINRVGDEKLFF.

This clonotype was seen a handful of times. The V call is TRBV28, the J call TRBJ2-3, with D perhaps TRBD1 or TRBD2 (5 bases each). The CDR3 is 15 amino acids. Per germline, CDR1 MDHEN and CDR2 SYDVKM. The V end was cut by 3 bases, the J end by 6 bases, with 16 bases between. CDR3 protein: CASSFRSGGRDTQYF. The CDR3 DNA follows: TGTGCCAGCAGTTTCAGGAGTGGGGGTCGGGATACGCAGTATTTT.

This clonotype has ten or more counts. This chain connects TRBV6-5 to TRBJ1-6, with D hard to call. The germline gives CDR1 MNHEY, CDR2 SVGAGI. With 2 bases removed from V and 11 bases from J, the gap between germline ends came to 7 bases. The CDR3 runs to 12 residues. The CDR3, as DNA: TGTGCCAGCAGTTACAAAGGGACACCCCTCCACTTT. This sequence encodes CASSYKGTPLHF.

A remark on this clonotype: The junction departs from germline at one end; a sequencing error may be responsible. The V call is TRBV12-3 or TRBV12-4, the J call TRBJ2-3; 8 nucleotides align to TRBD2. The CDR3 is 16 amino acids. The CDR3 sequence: CASKKGTGGRGDAQYF. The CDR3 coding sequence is TGTGCCAGCAAAAAAGGAACGGGAGGGCGAGGAGATGCGCAGTATTTT.

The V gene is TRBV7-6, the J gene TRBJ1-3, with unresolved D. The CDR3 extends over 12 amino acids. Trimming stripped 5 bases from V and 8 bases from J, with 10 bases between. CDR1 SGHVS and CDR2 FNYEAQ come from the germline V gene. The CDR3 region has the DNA TGTGCCAGCAGCCCCGGGCGAGACACCATATATTTT. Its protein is CASSPGRDTIYF.

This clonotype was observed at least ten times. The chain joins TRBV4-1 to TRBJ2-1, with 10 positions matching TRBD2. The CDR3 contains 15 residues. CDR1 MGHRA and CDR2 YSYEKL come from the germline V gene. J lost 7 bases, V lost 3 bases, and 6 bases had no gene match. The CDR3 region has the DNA TGCGCCAGCAGCCAGTTGCTAGCGGGAGAGAATGAGCAGTTCTTC. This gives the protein CASSQLLAGENEQFF.

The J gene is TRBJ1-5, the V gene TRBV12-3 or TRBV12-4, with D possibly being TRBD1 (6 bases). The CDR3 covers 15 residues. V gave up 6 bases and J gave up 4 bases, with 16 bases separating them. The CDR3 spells CASRPDSLPNQPQHF. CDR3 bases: TGTGCCAGCAGACCGGACAGCCTACCTAATCAGCCCCAGCATTTT.

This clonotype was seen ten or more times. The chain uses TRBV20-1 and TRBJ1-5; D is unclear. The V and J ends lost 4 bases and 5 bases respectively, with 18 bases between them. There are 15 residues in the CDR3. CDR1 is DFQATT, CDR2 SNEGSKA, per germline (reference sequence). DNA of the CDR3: TGCAGTGCTACTTCCACAACCCGACTATATCAGCCCCAGCATTTT. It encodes CSATSTTRLYQPQHF.

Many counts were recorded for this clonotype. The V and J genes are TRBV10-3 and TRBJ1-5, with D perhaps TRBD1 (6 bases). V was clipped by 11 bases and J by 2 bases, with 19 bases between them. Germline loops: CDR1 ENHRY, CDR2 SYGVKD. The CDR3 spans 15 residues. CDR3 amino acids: CASRGGNGRNQPQHF. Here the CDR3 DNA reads TGTGCCTCAAGGGGGGGAAATGGTCGCAATCAGCCCCAGCATTTT.

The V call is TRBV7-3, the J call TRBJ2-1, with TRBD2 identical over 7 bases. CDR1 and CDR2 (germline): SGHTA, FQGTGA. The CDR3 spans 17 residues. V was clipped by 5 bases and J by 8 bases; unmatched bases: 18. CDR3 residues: CASSHRLIEGGPDEQFF. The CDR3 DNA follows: TGTGCCAGCAGCCATCGTCTAATAGAGGGAGGGCCGGATGAGCAGTTCTTC.

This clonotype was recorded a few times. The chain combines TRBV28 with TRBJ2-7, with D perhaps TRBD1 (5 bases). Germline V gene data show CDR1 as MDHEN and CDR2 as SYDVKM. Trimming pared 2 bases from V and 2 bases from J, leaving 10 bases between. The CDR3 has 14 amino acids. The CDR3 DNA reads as TGTGCCAGCAGTTTACAGGGCGATACCTACGAGCAGTACTTC. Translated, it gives CASSLQGDTYEQYF. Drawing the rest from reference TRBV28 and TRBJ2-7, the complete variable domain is DVKVTQSSRYLVKRTGEKVFLECVQDMDHENMFWYRQDPGLGLRLIYFSYDVKMKEKGDIPEGYSVSREKKERFSLILESASTNQTSMYLCASSLQGDTYEQYFGPGTRLTVT.

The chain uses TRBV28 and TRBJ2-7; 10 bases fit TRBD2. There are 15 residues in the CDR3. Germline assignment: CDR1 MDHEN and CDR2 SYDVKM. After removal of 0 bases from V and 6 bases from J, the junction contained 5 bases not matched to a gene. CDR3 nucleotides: TGTGCCAGCAGTTTATGGAGCGGGAGGGCCTTCGAGCAGTACTTC. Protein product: CASSLWSGRAFEQYF.

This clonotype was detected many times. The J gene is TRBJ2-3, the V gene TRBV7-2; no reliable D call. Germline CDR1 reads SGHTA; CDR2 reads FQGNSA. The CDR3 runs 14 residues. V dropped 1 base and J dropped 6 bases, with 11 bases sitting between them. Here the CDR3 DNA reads TGTGCCAGCAGCTTAGACGGACCTCTGGATACGCAGTATTTT. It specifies CASSLDGPLDTQYF.

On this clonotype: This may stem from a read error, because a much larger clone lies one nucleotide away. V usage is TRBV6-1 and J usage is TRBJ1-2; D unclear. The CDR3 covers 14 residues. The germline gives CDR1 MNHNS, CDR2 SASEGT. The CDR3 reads CANSEASKGFGYTF. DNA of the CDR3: TGTGCCAACAGTGAAGCGTCGAAGGGTTTTGGCTACACCTTC.

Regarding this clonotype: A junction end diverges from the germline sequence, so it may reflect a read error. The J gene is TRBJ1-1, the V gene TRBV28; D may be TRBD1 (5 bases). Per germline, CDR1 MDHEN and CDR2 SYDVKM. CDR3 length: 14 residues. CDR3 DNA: TGTACCAGCAGTTTAGGGGACGGATCAGGTGAAGCTTTCTTT. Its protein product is CTSSLGDGSGEAFF.